This passage covers 11 T cell receptor beta chains from one sample sequenced in a study of T cell responses to AZD1222 COVID-19 vaccine. Here immunoSEQ multiplex PCR was the method, and the copy in TCRdb shows in-frame clones only, minus some. This table has about 150,000 clones, more than 85% appearing once. The sample here was peripheral blood, taken on day 0 of AZD1222 vaccination. Receptor source: an adult in good health.

In DNA form, the CDR3 reads TGTGCCAGCAGCTCCCGAAAGGCGAACACTGAAGCTTTCTTT. Residues: CASSSRKANTEAFF. This chain uses TRBV11-2 with TRBJ1-1; D not resolved. The CDR3 is made up of 14 amino acids. The V and J ends lost 4 bases and 1 base respectively, with 10 bases between them. Germline lookup yields CDR1 SGHAT and CDR2 FQNNGV.

The J gene is TRBJ2-1, the V gene TRBV29-1; 9 bases line up with TRBD2. The V segment lost 3 bases and the J segment 6 bases; nucleotides outside the gene matches: 6. This CDR3 comprises 14 residues. The V gene's germline CDR1 is SQVTM and CDR2 ANQGSEA. The CDR3 nucleotides read TGCAGCGTTGACATTGCGGGAGGGGGCAATGAGCAGTTCTTC. Its translation is CSVDIAGGGNEQFF.

CDR3 nucleotides: TGTGCCAGCAGTGACAGGCACTCTGGGGCCAACGTCCTGACTTTC. It is translated as CASSDRHSGANVLTF. The chain uses TRBV6-4 and TRBJ2-6; D call uncertain. CDR1 and CDR2 (germline): MRHNA, SNTAGT. Trimming shortened V by 2 bases and J by 0 bases, and 5 bases separated the two germline ends. CDR3 length: 15 amino acids.

This chain connects TRBV5-6 to TRBJ2-5, with a possible D match to TRBD2 (5 bases). The CDR3 is 16 residues long. V was pared by 2 bases and J by 1 base, with 15 bases between. Looked up from germline, CDR1 is SGHDT and CDR2 is YYEEEE. This CDR3 is CASSFGMGALQETQYF. In DNA form, the CDR3 reads TGTGCCAGCAGCTTTGGGATGGGAGCTCTCCAAGAGACCCAGTACTTC.

The chain combines TRBV4-2 with TRBJ2-5; tentatively, D is TRBD2 (6 bases). The CDR3 is 16 amino acids. Germline CDR1 and CDR2: LGHNA and YNFKEQ. V was clipped by 0 bases and J by 1 base, with 12 bases between them. The CDR3 nucleotides are TGTGCCAGCAGCCAAGATACTAGCAGCTCCCAAGAGACCCAGTACTTC. Its translation is CASSQDTSSSQETQYF.

This chain links TRBV10-1 with TRBJ2-5; D is undetermined. The length of the CDR3 is 13 residues. Germline-derived CDR1 and CDR2 are WNHNN and SYGVQD (reference sequence). Deletions cut 7 bases from V and 3 bases from J, with 12 bases between. Written as DNA, the CDR3 is TGCGCCAGCACCGTCGCCGGTGAAGAGACCCAGTACTTC. Translated, it gives CASTVAGEETQYF.

The chain links TRBV28 to TRBJ2-7; no reliable D call. The ends were cut back, 6 bases at V and 7 bases at J, with 13 bases in the middle. The CDR3 extends over 12 amino acids. Germline assignment: CDR1 MDHEN and CDR2 SYDVKM. The CDR3 spells CASSPGPREQYF. CDR3 nucleotides: TGTGCCAGCAGCCCTGGCCCGCGAGAGCAGTACTTC.

The chain is built from TRBV6-5 and TRBJ2-3; D unclear. V was trimmed by 7 bases and J by 6 bases, leaving 5 bases between them. Germline V gives CDR1 MNHEY, CDR2 SVGAGI. The length of the CDR3 is 10 residues. CDR3 sequence: CASIDDTQYF. The CDR3, as DNA: TGTGCCAGCATAGACGATACGCAGTATTTT.

The J gene is TRBJ2-7, the V gene TRBV19; 11 positions match TRBD2. This CDR3 contains 15 residues. V dropped 9 bases and J dropped 1; count of bases not matched to a gene: 8. Germline loops: CDR1 LNHDA, CDR2 SQIVND (reference sequence). The CDR3 coding sequence is TGTGCCAGCACTACGATAGCGGGAGGGTCCTACGAGCAGTACTTC. Translation gives CASTTIAGGSYEQYF.

This clone came up a few times. The chain joins TRBV7-9 to TRBJ2-7; D is undetermined. Germline lookup yields CDR1 SEHNR and CDR2 FQNEAQ (reference sequence). Trimming shortened V by 2 bases and J by 3 bases, and 8 bases separated the two germline ends. The CDR3 is 13 residues long. The CDR3 DNA sequence: TGTGCCAGCAGCTTATTGATAGACTACGAGCAGTACTTC. Protein: CASSLLIDYEQYF.

The chain links TRBV27 to TRBJ2-1; D call uncertain. The V end lost 6 bases, the J end lost 0 bases, and 9 bases lay between the germline ends. CDR1 and CDR2 from the germline V gene are MNHEY and SMNVEV (reference sequence). The CDR3 length is 14 residues. CDR3 amino acids: CASSAGSSYNEQFF. Here the CDR3 DNA reads TGTGCCAGCAGCGCTGGAAGCTCCTACAATGAGCAGTTCTTC.